Here is one T cell receptor beta chain with its context. V gave up 9 bases and J gave up 3 bases; unmatched junction bases: 8. In germline, CDR1 is SGHNT, CDR2 YENEEA. The CDR3 length is 14 residues. The library came from three nested PCR rounds adapted from ARM-PCR protocols. A single record per CDR3 protein comes from TCRdb applying MiXCR to the multiplex PCR reads. The sample contains 220,000 or so distinct CDR3 sequences, around 70% of which appear only once. The template was RNA from unsorted bulk tissue. Donors were chemotherapy-naive, newly diagnosed lung cancer surgical patients in China, August–late 2014. The data originate from a study of tumor and adjacent non-tumor tissue in lung cancer. Study in general: Histology: around 13 adenocarcinoma, a couple of squamous cell carcinoma, 1 small cell lung cancer. Stage I to III disease affected over nine men and roughly five women aged about 31 to 80. About 4.17 million productive TCRbeta reads were obtained per sample on average.

The sequence was collected from a man between 60 and 75 years old with non-small cell lung cancer. The chain combines TRBV11-3 with TRBJ2-7; 10 bases are shared with TRBD1. Material for sequencing was lung tumor tissue. In nucleotides, the CDR3 is TGTGCCAGTAGCCCGCGGGACAGGGGCTACGAGCAGTACTTC. This sequence encodes CASSPRDRGYEQYF.